This passage covers 30 T cell receptor beta chains from one sample sequenced in a study of blood T cell repertoires in COVID-19. The assay was immunoSEQ multiplex PCR, and TCRdb's table has in-frame clones only and misses some. This table has some 330,000 clones, roughly 88% appearing once. The sequenced material came from PBMCs or T cells enriched from blood (not recorded which). The source of these receptors is a man in his thirties or forties who had recovered from COVID-19.

The V gene is TRBV7-2, the J gene TRBJ1-2, with a tentative D call TRBD1 (5 bases). V lost 5 bases to trimming and J lost 8 bases, with 18 bases between them. CDR3 length: 14 amino acids. Per germline, CDR1 SGHTA and CDR2 FQGNSA. CDR3 sequence (DNA): TGTGCCAGCAGCCTTTCTTGGGGGGGGTCCGGCTACACCTTC. Residues: CASSLSWGGSGYTF.

The chain carries TRBV5-8 and TRBJ2-3; weak D call: TRBD2 (5 bases). Germline CDR1 SGHTS, CDR2 YDEGEE. The CDR3 has 14 amino acids. The V end lost 0 bases, the J end lost 2 bases, and 7 bases lay between the germline ends. As DNA, the CDR3 is TGTGCCAGCAGCTTGGGGACTTTCACAGATACGCAGTATTTT. Its protein is CASSLGTFTDTQYF.

This clone was recorded once. The V call is TRBV6-1, the J call TRBJ2-7, with TRBD2 as a possible D gene (6 bases). The CDR3 totals 13 residues. The V end was cut by 2 bases, the J end by 2 bases, with 7 bases between. Germline CDR1 and CDR2: MNHNS and SASEGT. CDR3 DNA sequence: TGTGCCAGCAGTGAACCGGGGGCCTACGAGCAGTACTTC. Its protein product is CASSEPGAYEQYF.

The sample holds one count of this clone. The chain recombines TRBV3-1 (or the pseudogene TRBV3-2) with TRBJ2-3; 15 positions match TRBD2. V shed 5 bases, J shed 2 bases, and the junction held 5 bases outside the gene matches. CDR1 is LGHDT and CDR2 is YNNKEL in the germline V gene (reference sequence). CDR3 length: 17 amino acids. CDR3 DNA: TGTGCCAGCAGCGGACTAGCGGGGGGGCCGAACACAGATACGCAGTATTTT. This translates into CASSGLAGGPNTDTQYF.

The V gene is TRBV7-2, the J gene TRBJ2-7; the match to TRBD1 covers 7 bases. Germline assignment: CDR1 SGHTA and CDR2 FQGNSA. The CDR3 runs 13 residues. The junction had 7 bases not matched to a gene; V was cut back by 0 bases and J by 11 bases. This chain's CDR3 is CASSLARQGREYF. The CDR3 nucleotides are TGTGCCAGCAGCTTAGCAAGACAGGGTAGAGAGTACTTC.

This clone was detected a few times. The V and J genes are TRBV4-1 and TRBJ1-5, with D hard to call. This CDR3 contains 16 residues. Germline values: CDR1 MGHRA, CDR2 YSYEKL. Trimming pared 3 bases from V and 0 bases from J, leaving 12 bases between. The CDR3 spells CASSHLGRDSNQPQHF. CDR3 DNA sequence: TGCGCCAGCAGCCACTTGGGGAGGGATAGCAATCAGCCCCAGCATTTT.

This chain connects TRBV6-2 or TRBV6-3 to TRBJ2-5; D perhaps matches TRBD2 (6 bases). Per germline, CDR1 MNHEY and CDR2 SVGEGT. V lost 0 bases to trimming and J lost 5 bases, with 10 bases between them. This CDR3 spans 14 amino acids. In DNA form, the CDR3 reads TGTGCCAGCAGTTACTCTGGGAGGTGGGAGACCCAGTACTTC. This codes for CASSYSGRWETQYF.

The chain couples TRBV13 to TRBJ2-2, with D unclear. With 0 bases removed from V and 4 bases from J, the gap between germline ends came to 15 bases. This CDR3 has 17 residues. Looked up from germline, CDR1 is PRHDT and CDR2 is FYEKMQ (reference sequence). In DNA, the CDR3 is TGTGCCAGCAGCTTAGGAAGATCAGAACGAAGCACCGGGGAGCTGTTTTTT. Residues: CASSLGRSERSTGELFF.

The chain has TRBV6-4 and TRBJ1-2, with 7 nucleotides matching TRBD1. Per germline, CDR1 MRHNA and CDR2 SNTAGT. This CDR3 is 14 amino acids long. The trim removed 1 base at V and 8 bases at J, leaving 7 bases unmatched. CDR3 sequence (DNA): TGTGCCAGCAGTGACTTCACAGGGGCTGGGGGCTACACCTTC. The encoded protein is CASSDFTGAGGYTF.

J is TRBJ1-3 and V is TRBV9, with TRBD1 identical over 8 bases. V shed 3 bases and J 2 bases; nucleotides not matched to a gene: 16. Germline CDR1 reads SGDLS; CDR2 reads YYNGEE. The CDR3 consists of 19 residues. The CDR3 DNA reads TGTGCCAGCAGCGCCGGGACAGGCTCCTTAGTTGGGCCTGGAAACACCATATATTTT. Its translation: CASSAGTGSLVGPGNTIYF. The variable domain in full, completed from reference TRBV9 and TRBJ1-3, reads DSGVTQTPKHLITATGQRVTLRCSPRSGDLSVYWYQQSLDQGLQFLIQYYNGEERAKGNILERFSAQQFPDLHSELNLSSLELGDSALYFCASSAGTGSLVGPGNTIYFGEGSWLTVV.

The chain has TRBV28 and TRBJ2-5; 12 positions agree with TRBD2. Germline lookup yields CDR1 MDHEN and CDR2 SYDVKM. V lost 7 bases, J lost 6 bases, and 9 bases stayed unmatched. CDR3 length: 15 residues. The CDR3 here is CASIPSGGGRKTQYF. The CDR3 bases are TGTGCCAGCATCCCTAGCGGGGGGGGGCGGAAGACCCAGTACTTC. Full variable domain (remainder filled in from reference TRBV28 and TRBJ2-5): DVKVTQSSRYLVKRTGEKVFLECVQDMDHENMFWYRQDPGLGLRLIYFSYDVKMKEKGDIPEGYSVSREKKERFSLILESASTNQTSMYLCASIPSGGGRKTQYFGPGTRLLVL.

This chain links TRBV5-6 with TRBJ2-1, with 7 positions matching TRBD1. V trimming: 0 bases; J trimming: 0 bases; junction bases outside the gene matches: 0. This CDR3 has 15 residues. Looked up from germline, CDR1 is SGHDT and CDR2 is YYEEEE. The CDR3 nucleotides are TGTGCCAGCAGCTTGGACAGGGGCTCCTACAATGAGCAGTTCTTC. This codes for CASSLDRGSYNEQFF. Together with reference TRBV5-6 and TRBJ2-1, the CDR3 gives the full variable domain: DAGVTQSPTHLIKTRGQQVTLRCSPKSGHDTVSWYQQALGQGPQFIFQYYEEEERQRGNFPDRFSGHQFPNYSSELNVNALLLGDSALYLCASSLDRGSYNEQFFGPGTRLTVL.

The rearrangement joins TRBV2 to TRBJ2-7; the match to TRBD1 covers 7 bases. CDR3 length: 15 residues. Trimming cost V 2 bases and J 7 bases; bases outside gene matches: 11. Per the germline V gene, CDR1 is SNHLY and CDR2 is FYNNEI. CDR3 DNA: TGTGCCAGCAGTGAAATGGGACAGTCATTTAGGGAGCAGTACTTC. Its protein product is CASSEMGQSFREQYF.

The CDR3 protein is CASRSPFAVGWGRSNQPQHF. DNA of the CDR3: TGTGCCAGTAGGTCCCCCTTCGCGGTAGGATGGGGGCGTAGCAATCAGCCCCAGCATTTT. The J gene is TRBJ1-5, the V gene TRBV19; a possible D gene is TRBD1 (6 bases). Per the germline V gene, CDR1 is LNHDA and CDR2 is SQIVND (reference sequence). V lost 6 bases and J 0 bases, leaving 27 bases between the germline ends. CDR3 size: 20 residues.

The genes are TRBV14 and TRBJ2-1; D might be TRBD2 (6 bases). V was cut by 2 bases and J by 6 bases, with 17 bases left in between. The CDR3 loop spans 16 amino acids. The germline gives CDR1 SGHDN, CDR2 FVKESK. The CDR3, as DNA: TGTGCCAGCAGCCAACGGGGGTCCCCGAGGTTCAATGAGCAGTTCTTC. As protein: CASSQRGSPRFNEQFF.

The chain carries TRBV14 and TRBJ2-7; D possibly corresponds to TRBD1 (6 bases). The CDR3 has 15 amino acids. Trimming took 1 base from V and 3 from J, leaving 13 bases between them. Looked up from germline, CDR1 is SGHDN and CDR2 is FVKESK. In nucleotides, the CDR3 is TGTGCCAGCAGCCAAGTAAGGGGGACCAACTACGAGCAGTACTTC. Amino acids: CASSQVRGTNYEQYF.

J is TRBJ1-1 and V is TRBV28, with TRBD1 matching over 9 bases. CDR3 size: 17 residues. Germline trimming cut 4 bases from V and 0 bases from J; bases unmatched to any gene: 9. The germline gives CDR1 MDHEN, CDR2 SYDVKM. CDR3: CASSSVDRGWMNTEAFF. Here the CDR3 DNA reads TGTGCCAGCAGTTCCGTAGACAGGGGGTGGATGAACACTGAAGCTTTCTTT.

The gene calls are TRBV18 and TRBJ1-3; unclear D gene. Trimming stripped 10 bases from V and 4 bases from J, with 11 bases between. The CDR3 contains 12 residues. Germline CDR1 reads KGHSH; CDR2 reads LQKENI. The CDR3 spells CATITGGNTIYF. CDR3 DNA sequence: TGTGCCACCATTACGGGAGGAAACACCATATATTTT.

This sequence joins TRBV24-1 and TRBJ1-5; D gene uncertain. Germline CDR1 reads KGHDR; CDR2 reads SFDVKD. The V gene lost 4 bases and the J gene lost 0 bases, with 6 bases spanning the gap. The CDR3 sequence is 14 residues long. CDR3 in amino acids: CATSEFISNQPQHF. CDR3 sequence (DNA): TGTGCCACCAGTGAATTTATTAGCAATCAGCCCCAGCATTTT.

The rearrangement uses TRBV2 and TRBJ2-3; 10 nucleotides line up with TRBD2. V was clipped by 1 base and J by 4 bases; unmatched bases: 14. This CDR3 comprises 19 residues. In germline, CDR1 is SNHLY, CDR2 FYNNEI. CDR3 in DNA: TGTGCCAGCAGTGAAGTACGATTAAGGCTAGCGGGGGCTCCAGATACGCAGTATTTT. As protein: CASSEVRLRLAGAPDTQYF.

CDR3 in amino acids: CASSQDFSGANVLTF. The CDR3 DNA is TGCGCCAGCAGCCAGGACTTCAGCGGGGCCAACGTCCTGACTTTC. The V and J genes are TRBV5-1 and TRBJ2-6, with D perhaps matching TRBD2 (5 bases). Germline V gene data show CDR1 as SGHRS and CDR2 as YFSETQ. This CDR3 contains 15 residues. V was cut by 4 bases and J by 4 bases, with 12 bases left in between.

The chain joins TRBV15 to TRBJ1-5; D not resolved. The CDR3 runs 13 residues. The germline V gene has CDR1 LNHNV and CDR2 YYDKDF (reference sequence). The ends were cut back, 5 bases at V and 3 bases at J, with 8 bases in the middle. Here the CDR3 reads CATSVELNQPQHF. CDR3 DNA: TGTGCCACCAGCGTGGAGCTCAATCAGCCCCAGCATTTT. The whole variable domain, filled in from reference TRBV15 and TRBJ1-5, reads DAMVIQNPRYQVTQFGKPVTLSCSQTLNHNVMYWYQQKSSQAPKLLFHYYDKDFNNEADTPDNFQSRRPNTSFCFLDIRSPGLGDTAMYLCATSVELNQPQHFGDGTRLSIL.

The chain combines TRBV19 with TRBJ1-6, with D hard to call. Germline V gives CDR1 LNHDA, CDR2 SQIVND (reference sequence). V shed 1 base and J shed 7 bases, with 11 bases lying between them. CDR3 length: 15 amino acids. CDR3 bases: TGTGCCAGTAGTATAGGGGTACTAGAGAATTCACCCCTCCACTTT. It specifies CASSIGVLENSPLHF.

This chain uses TRBV30 with TRBJ2-1, with 8 bases aligning to TRBD1. Losses at the gene ends were 2 bases for V and 9 bases for J; bases not matched to a gene: 9. Germline V lookup: CDR1 GTSNPN, CDR2 SVGIG (reference sequence). CDR3 size: 14 residues. The CDR3 DNA follows: TGTGCCTGGAGTATCACAGGGGGAAAACGTGAGCAGTTCTTC. It codes for CAWSITGGKREQFF.

The CDR3, as DNA: TGTGCCAGCAGCGTAGTAGACAGATATAATTCACCCCTCCACTTT. Translated: CASSVVDRYNSPLHF. The rearrangement joins TRBV9 to TRBJ1-6; D possibly corresponds to TRBD1 (5 bases). Germline loops: CDR1 SGDLS, CDR2 YYNGEE. V lost 0 bases and J 4 bases, leaving 8 bases between the germline ends. The CDR3 length is 15 residues.

The J gene is TRBJ1-4, the V gene TRBV7-9, with D possibly TRBD1 on 6 matching bases. Germline V gene data show CDR1 as SEHNR and CDR2 as FQNEAQ (reference sequence). V was pared by 6 bases and J by 13 bases, with 18 bases between. The CDR3 has 13 amino acids. The CDR3: CASRAAQGQGLFF. The CDR3 DNA reads as TGTGCCAGCAGGGCCGCCCAGGGGCAAGGACTGTTTTTT. The full variable domain, rest sourced from reference TRBV7-9 and TRBJ1-4, is DTGVSQNPRHKITKRGQNVTFRCDPISEHNRLYWYRQTLGQGPEFLTYFQNEAQLEKSRLLSDRFSAERPKGSFSTLEIQRTEQGDSAMYLCASRAAQGQGLFFGSGTQLSVL.

The chain has TRBV12-5 and TRBJ1-2, with unresolved D. Germline V gene data show CDR1 as LGHNT and CDR2 as FRNRAP. The germline V and J ends were trimmed by 5 bases and 4 bases, with 17 bases remaining between them. The CDR3 length is 15 residues. As DNA, the CDR3 is TGTGCTAGTGGTATAGCCACCGGGTCCAGCTATGGCTACACCTTC. Protein sequence: CASGIATGSSYGYTF.

This clone was found a few times. V and J are TRBV6-5 and TRBJ2-7; 9 nucleotides agree with TRBD1. J was trimmed by 3 bases and V by 6 bases; bases with no gene match: 9. The germline V gene encodes CDR1 MNHEY and CDR2 SVGAGI. The CDR3 length is 15 residues. CDR3 DNA: TGTGCCAGCAGAACGGTCCGGGACAGGGACTACGAGCAGTACTTC. This encodes CASRTVRDRDYEQYF.

The chain carries TRBV28 and TRBJ2-1; D perhaps matches TRBD2 (8 bases). V shed 8 bases and J shed 4 bases, with 18 bases lying between them. The length of the CDR3 is 15 residues. Germline CDR1 reads MDHEN; CDR2 reads SYDVKM. CDR3 coding DNA: TGTGCCAGCCACATAGGGGGCGGGGGGTACAATGAGCAGTTCTTC. Protein: CASHIGGGGYNEQFF.

The V gene is TRBV3-1 (or the pseudogene TRBV3-2), the J gene TRBJ1-3; 8 nucleotides match TRBD1. Germline V gene data show CDR1 as LGHDT and CDR2 as YNNKEL (reference sequence). Unmatched junction bases numbered 4, after V lost 2 bases and J lost 4 bases. The CDR3 contains 15 residues. The CDR3 DNA is TGTGCCAGCAGCCAAACTTCAGGGGGCGGAAACACCATATATTTT. Translating gives CASSQTSGGGNTIYF.